This TCR beta chain was identified in a study of PD-L1 blockade in urothelial cancer (dated by TCRdb to 2016 to 2017). Regarding the study in general: All patients started therapy in the mid-2010s and received atezolizumab 1,200 mg intravenously every 3 weeks. Blood samples were analyzed at 3 weeks after treatment start (second dose) and at 6 weeks after treatment start. Somatic, immune and clinical correlates of response to PD-L1 blockade with atezolizumab in urothelial cancer were the focus of an exploratory multi-omic analysis. About 90% of the roughly 29 patients were identified as males with urothelial cancer of bladder origin, and a prior smoking history was reported by 18 of 29 patients. In the same patients who had TCR sequencing, pretreatment tumors also underwent whole exome sequencing and RNA sequencing. Pretreatment blood TCR-seq was available for 27 to 30 patients, at least one posttreatment blood collection was obtained for about 24 patients, and tumor TCR-seq was available for about 24 patients. Patients had an ECOG performance status of 0 or 1 and had received between 0 and 3 prior chemotherapy regimens. Eight to ten patients achieved durable clinical benefit and approximately 20 did not. Pretreatment tumor samples, along with matched peripheral blood collected serially before and after atezolizumab treatment, underwent TCR sequencing. Blood samples gave a median of around 130,000 T cells and under 85,000 unique TCRs, with a median clonality of approximately 0.08. Durable clinical benefit was defined as progression-free survival longer than 6 months, and TCR features were also tested against progression-free and overall survival.

The label giving this sample's time point can be read as: pretreatment peripheral blood. A total of about 31 patients with locally advanced or metastatic urothelial carcinoma, treated at Memorial Sloan Kettering on a trial protocol, made up the cohort. Peripheral blood mononuclear cells were collected pretreatment and during treatment, with between 1 and 8 total time points per patient. The Qiagen DNeasy Blood extraction kit was used to purify genomic DNA from total PBMCs and from tumor samples. Collected pretreatment and during treatment, PBMCs were isolated and stored as previously described. As for this clone: No cognate antigen has been identified for it. Base qualities were left out, and no much larger clone turns up one base away.

Each PCR received spiked-in synthetic TCR analog templates so that absolute template abundance could be estimated from read counts. The immunoSEQ assay used bias-controlled V and J gene primers to amplify TCRbeta CDR3 regions from genomic DNA. Rearranged TCRbeta segments were sequenced at approximately 20X coverage. Per the authors' processing: Sequencing errors were corrected by clustering, and CDR3s were annotated against IMGT so that V, D and J genes could be assigned. Downstream analyses used only productive TCRbeta rearrangements, leaving out any out-of-frame or stop-codon sequences. Clonality was calculated as one minus the Shannon entropy normalized by the log of the number of unique productive sequences. Clones differing between time points or between blood and tumor were identified using Fisher's exact test with Benjamini-Hochberg correction, with an adjusted p below 0.01 applied as the threshold. Sourced from immuneACCESS, this table was stored by TCRdb with only in-frame sequences that have V and J called. A share of the clones is absent; for the studies checked, an unresolved V gene accounts for under half, and the remainder has no known explanation. D and trimming were read from the DNA, whereas the V and J calls and clone size are those reported in that table. The sample table shows around 60,000 clones, and about 76% are seen once. The ten largest clones represent about 2.9% of the sample.

General study outcomes and caveats: Improved progression-free and overall survival was associated with having pretreatment peripheral blood TCR clonality below the median. Small sample size (n ≈ 30) and many exploratory analyses mean the results are intended to be hypothesis-generating. Among patients with durable benefit, tumor-associated TCR clones showed greater expansion in peripheral blood 3 weeks after treatment started (n ≈ 24, p = 0.022).

The CDR3 contains 13 residues, cysteine and phenylalanine counted. The entry retains the CDR3 DNA only, 39 bases that are in frame from base 1. The germline V gene encodes CDR1 ENHRY and CDR2 SYGVKD. V drops 10 bases and J drops 7 bases, leaving 20 bases in between. The rearranged chain carries TRBV10-3 and TRBJ2-7; TRBD2 is a possible D gene, resting on 6 matching bases. The receptor comes from a man between 65 and 85 years old with urothelial cancer. Material: PBMCs, obtained around atezolizumab (anti-PD-L1) treatment. The CDR3 is CATNYEGGGEQYF. The base sequence is TGTGCCACAAACTACGAGGGCGGAGGGGAGCAGTACTTC.